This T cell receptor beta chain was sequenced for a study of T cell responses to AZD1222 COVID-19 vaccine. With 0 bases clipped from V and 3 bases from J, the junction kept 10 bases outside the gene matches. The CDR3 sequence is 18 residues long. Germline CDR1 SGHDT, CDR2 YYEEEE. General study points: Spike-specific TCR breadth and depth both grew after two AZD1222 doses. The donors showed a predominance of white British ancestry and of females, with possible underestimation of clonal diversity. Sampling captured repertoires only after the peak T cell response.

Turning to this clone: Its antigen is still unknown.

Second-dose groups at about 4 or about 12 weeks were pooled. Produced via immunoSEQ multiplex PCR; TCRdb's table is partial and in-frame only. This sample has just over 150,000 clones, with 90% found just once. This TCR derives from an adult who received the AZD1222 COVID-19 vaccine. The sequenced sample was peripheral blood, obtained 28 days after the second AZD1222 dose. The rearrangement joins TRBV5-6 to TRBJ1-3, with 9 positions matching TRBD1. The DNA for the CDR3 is TGTGCCAGCAGCTTGGGACAGGGGGTTGGGGCGTATGGAAACACCATATATTTT. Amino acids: CASSLGQGVGAYGNTIYF. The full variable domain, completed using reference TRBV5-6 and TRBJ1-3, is DAGVTQSPTHLIKTRGQQVTLRCSPKSGHDTVSWYQQALGQGPQFIFQYYEEEERQRGNFPDRFSGHQFPNYSSELNVNALLLGDSALYLCASSLGQGVGAYGNTIYFGEGSWLTVV.